The 11 T cell receptor beta chains below were found in one sample sequenced in a study of blood T cell repertoires in COVID-19. Here immunoSEQ multiplex PCR was the method, and the copy in TCRdb shows in-frame clones only, minus some. The data show tens of thousands of clones, roughly nine tenths seen once. The specimen was peripheral blood. All receptors derive from a woman aged 55-70 years with COVID-19, enrolled during active disease.

The chain carries TRBV5-1 and TRBJ2-2; 8 bases are shared with TRBD1. Germline CDR1 is SGHRS and CDR2 is YFSETQ. Germline trimming cut 4 bases from V and 6 bases from J; bases unmatched to any gene: 5. The CDR3 is made up of 14 amino acids. CDR3 sequence reads: CASSDQGASGELFF. CDR3 DNA sequence: TGCGCCAGCAGCGACCAGGGGGCTTCCGGGGAGCTGTTTTTT.

The rearrangement links TRBV6-4 to TRBJ2-1; 10 bases map to TRBD1. Trimming removed 5 bases from V and 7 bases from J; junction bases left unmatched: 8. The CDR3 totals 15 residues. CDR1 is MRHNA and CDR2 is SNTAGT in the germline V gene. The chain's CDR3 is CASSTGTGVANEQFF. The CDR3 DNA reads as TGTGCCAGCAGTACCGGGACAGGGGTGGCTAATGAGCAGTTCTTC.

The rearrangement links TRBV6-4 to TRBJ1-2, with TRBD1 identical over 9 bases. CDR3 size: 15 residues. From germline, CDR1 is MRHNA and CDR2 SNTAGT. V lost 6 bases to trimming and J lost 4 bases; unmatched junction nucleotides: 9. The CDR3 reads CASRTTGGSTYGYTF. For the CDR3, the DNA is TGTGCCAGCAGGACTACAGGGGGCTCGACCTATGGCTACACCTTC.

The rearrangement joins TRBV7-2 to TRBJ1-1, with D tentatively TRBD1 (6 bases). The CDR3 is 13 amino acids. Germline CDR1 reads SGHTA; CDR2 reads FQGNSA. The V and J ends lost 0 bases and 6 bases respectively, with 8 bases between them. The CDR3 here is CASSLAPGAEAFF. DNA of the CDR3: TGTGCCAGCAGCTTAGCGCCAGGGGCTGAAGCTTTCTTT.

This clone has just one count. The chain employs TRBV4-3 and TRBJ2-7; a weak D match, TRBD1 (5 bases). The CDR3 runs 15 residues. V was pared by 1 base and J by 2 bases, with 12 bases between. Germline CDR1 LGHNA, CDR2 YSLEER. This chain's CDR3 is CASSQVSGPTYEQYF. CDR3 bases: TGCGCCAGCAGCCAAGTTTCAGGGCCCACCTACGAGCAGTACTTC.

The chain links TRBV6-4 to TRBJ2-3; 10 bases agree with TRBD2. The CDR3 consists of 15 residues. Germline CDR1 and CDR2: MRHNA and SNTAGT. The V gene end was trimmed by 5 bases and the J gene end by 2 bases; junction bases not matched to a gene: 4. DNA of the CDR3: TGTGCCAGCAGTCCCCTAGCGGGAGACACAGATACGCAGTATTTT. Translating gives CASSPLAGDTDTQYF.

The gene calls are TRBV5-4 and TRBJ1-3; 10 bases agree with TRBD1. Germline V lookup: CDR1 SGHNT, CDR2 YYREEE (reference sequence). V shed 4 bases, J shed 4 bases, and the junction held 5 bases outside the gene matches. The CDR3 sequence is 15 residues long. The CDR3 is CASSITTGGGNTIYF. CDR3 nucleotides: TGTGCCAGCAGCATTACGACAGGGGGCGGAAACACCATATATTTT.

This clone was counted a few times. The V gene is TRBV19, the J gene TRBJ2-7; 9 bases are shared with TRBD1. The CDR3 has 14 amino acids. J gave up 2 bases and V 7 bases, and 6 bases lay outside the gene matches. Germline CDR1 is LNHDA and CDR2 is SQIVND (reference sequence). The CDR3 sequence: CASTRDRVPYEQYF. The CDR3 DNA is TGTGCCAGTACCAGGGACAGGGTGCCCTACGAGCAGTACTTC.

J is TRBJ2-4 and V is TRBV7-8; 7 bases are shared with TRBD2. Germline V gene sequence: CDR1 SGHVS, CDR2 FQNEAQ. This CDR3 contains 18 residues. V trimming: 4 bases; J trimming: 3 bases; junction bases outside the gene matches: 15. DNA for the CDR3: TGTGCCAGCAGCTCCTATGGGGAGGGGCGAGGGGACAAAAACATTCAGTACTTC. Its protein is CASSSYGEGRGDKNIQYF.

The chain links TRBV4-3 to TRBJ1-2, with D perhaps TRBD1 (5 bases). This CDR3 comprises 15 residues. V was cut by 2 bases and J by 4 bases, with 14 bases left in between. Looked up from germline, CDR1 is LGHNA and CDR2 is YSLEER. The CDR3 bases are TGCGCCAGCAGCCAACTACCCCAGGGAACCTATGGCTACACCTTC. Residues: CASSQLPQGTYGYTF.

This chain uses TRBV7-2 with TRBJ2-5, with 7 bases aligning to TRBD2. From germline, CDR1 is SGHTA and CDR2 FQGNSA. The V gene end was trimmed by 7 bases and the J gene end by 1 base; junction bases not matched to a gene: 12. This CDR3 contains 16 residues. CDR3 in amino acids: CASTRESGTLQETQYF. For the CDR3, the DNA is TGTGCCAGCACCCGTGAAAGCGGGACCCTCCAAGAGACCCAGTACTTC.